This is a list of T cell receptor beta chains from one sample in a study of blood T cell repertoires in COVID-19. Assay: immunoSEQ multiplex PCR; the TCRdb copy retains only in-frame clones and omits some. The sample shows around 63,000 clones, around 91% of them seen only once. What was sequenced was peripheral blood. These receptors originate from a woman in her sixties with COVID-19, enrolled during active disease. Each CDR3 is given with its conserved first and last residue. The D gene is left open where the match is weak. A clone size is listed for some rows: how often the clone was seen (once, few, many), or a class if it is expanded.

J gene | V gene | D gene | clone size | CDR3 DNA | CDR3 protein
TRBJ2-7 | TRBV10-3 | . | . | TGTGCCATCGCAAGCCCCCCCCTAGCCCAGTACTTC | CAIASPPLAQYF
TRBJ2-7 | TRBV6-2/TRBV6-3 | . | few | TGTGCCAGCAGTTACTCGGGGCGGGACTCCTACGAGCAGTACTTC | CASSYSGRDSYEQYF
TRBJ2-1 | TRBV20-1 | . | . | TGCAGTGCCCCCTCGGGGGAGCAGTTCTTC | CSAPSGEQFF
TRBJ2-7 | TRBV13 | . | . | TGTGCCAGCAGCAACAGATACGAGCAGTACTTC | CASSNRYEQYF
TRBJ1-1 | TRBV25-1 | . | . | TGTGCCAGCAGGAGGAACACTGAAGCTTTCTTT | CASRRNTEAFF
TRBJ2-5 | TRBV5-4 | TRBD2 | . | TGTGCCAGCAGCTTGGGCGGGAGAGTAGGGGAGACCCAGTACTTC | CASSLGGRVGETQYF
TRBJ2-7 | TRBV24-1 | . | . | TGTGCCACCAGTGAACCTAACTTGGGCTGGCTCTACGAGCAGTACTTC | CATSEPNLGWLYEQYF
TRBJ2-7 | TRBV12-3/TRBV12-4 | TRBD2 | . | TGTGCCAGCAGTCCGGGGGGTTTCTACGAGCAGTACTTC | CASSPGGFYEQYF
TRBJ2-7 | TRBV20-1 | . | once | TGCAGTGCTAGAGCTCGTTACGAGCAGTACTTC | CSARARYEQYF
TRBJ1-4 | TRBV12-3/TRBV12-4 | . | . | TGTGCCAGCAGTACAGGGAACAATGAAAAACTGTTTTTT | CASSTGNNEKLFF
TRBJ2-2 | TRBV5-1 | TRBD1 | . | TGCGCCAGCAGCTTTTTACAGGGGGCCGTCGGGGAGCTGTTTTTT | CASSFLQGAVGELFF
TRBJ2-7 | TRBV30 | TRBD2 | . | TGTGCCTCCGCGTATAGCGGGAGACTGTACTTC | CASAYSGRLYF
TRBJ1-6 | TRBV9 | . | . | TGTGCCAGCAGCGTAAATGGTCAGAGGAATTCACCCCTCCACTTT | CASSVNGQRNSPLHF
TRBJ1-1 | TRBV18 | . | . | TGTGCCAGCTCCCGGCTGGAGGGGCTCACTGAAGCTTTCTTT | CASSRLEGLTEAFF
TRBJ2-1 | TRBV6-2/TRBV6-3 | . | . | TGTGCCAGCAGTCTCAGCGGGAATGAGCAGTTCTTC | CASSLSGNEQFF
TRBJ2-5 | TRBV30 | . | . | TGTGCCTGGAGTCCCTGGAGTGAGACCCAGTACTTC | CAWSPWSETQYF
TRBJ2-5 | TRBV9 | TRBD1 | once | TGTGCCAGCAGCGTGTCAGGGGGCGCATCGGAGACCCAGTACTTC | CASSVSGGASETQYF
TRBJ2-1 | TRBV19 | . | . | TGTGCCAGTAGTATAGTGTCCGGGAGAGGGAATGAGCAGTTCTTC | CASSIVSGRGNEQFF
TRBJ2-2 | TRBV5-1 | . | . | TGCGCCAGCAGCCGGAGGGGGCGGTTAGCCGGGGAGCTGTTTTTT | CASSRRGRLAGELFF
TRBJ1-5 | TRBV11-1 | . | . | TGTGCCAGCAGCTTAGATGGACGGACTAATCAGCCCCAGCATTTT | CASSLDGRTNQPQHF
TRBJ1-2 | TRBV27 | TRBD1 | . | TGTGCCAGCAGTGACAGGGGTTACGGCTACACCTTC | CASSDRGYGYTF
TRBJ1-2 | TRBV6-5 | . | . | TGTGCCAGCAGTCACAGGGACGCTGGCTACACCTTC | CASSHRDAGYTF
TRBJ2-5 | TRBV19 | TRBD2 | few | TGTGCCAGCCAGCATAGGACTAGCGGGAGAATGAGAGAGACCCAGTACTTC | CASQHRTSGRMRETQYF
TRBJ1-3 | TRBV19 | . | . | TGTGCCAGTAGCACAGGGCCTTACTCTGGAAACACCATATATTTT | CASSTGPYSGNTIYF
TRBJ2-2 | TRBV6-5 | . | . | TGTGCCAGCAGTAGACGGCAGGCCCACACCGGGGAGCTGTTTTTT | CASSRRQAHTGELFF
TRBJ1-6 | TRBV18 | TRBD1 | . | TGTGCCAGCTCACCACTCCGACAGGGCTATAATTCACCCCTCCACTTT | CASSPLRQGYNSPLHF
TRBJ1-1 | TRBV6-5 | . | . | TGTGCCAGCAGTTACTCGTCAGGGAAGAACACTGAAGCTTTCTTT | CASSYSSGKNTEAFF
TRBJ1-2 | TRBV5-1 | . | . | TGCGCCAGCAGCTTATTCCAGGGGCCCTGGGGCTACACCTTC | CASSLFQGPWGYTF
TRBJ2-7 | TRBV5-5 | TRBD1 | . | TGTGCCAGCAGCCAGGGACAGGGTTTCGACGAGCAGTACTTC | CASSQGQGFDEQYF